This T cell receptor (beta chain) originates from a study of cytomegalovirus exposure and HLA in healthy donors. Study context: Earlier findings included about 120 million unique TCR beta sequences obtained from 150 million to 200 million T cells.

V lost 8 bases and J 1 base, leaving 10 bases between the germline ends. CDR1 is LNHNV, CDR2 YYDKDF, per germline (reference sequence). The CDR3 contains 13 residues. Only a few counts were recorded for this clone. The target antigen is unknown. Study-wide results and limits: Rare TCR sequences predominated, though certain public TCRs were found in many donors. A cluster of highly shared sequence variants was likely a sequencing artifact.

PCR primers comprised 60 Vbeta and 13 Jbeta primers. Libraries were prepared by immunoSEQ multiplex PCR; TCRdb keeps only in-frame clonotypes and omits some of them. The sample has roughly 150,000 clones; around 80% are singletons. The rearrangement uses TRBV15 and TRBJ2-3; D might be TRBD1 (6 bases). Input material: PBMCs. The clonotype comes from a man aged 40-50 years in good health and CMV-seropositive. DNA for the CDR3: TGTGCCACCCTTAAGGGGGGCACAGATACGCAGTATTTT. It codes for CATLKGGTDTQYF.